Shown below are 29 T cell receptor beta chains from a single sample sequenced in a study of CD8+ T cells in alopecia areata. RNA extraction and reverse transcription yielded cDNA as sequencing template. Method: immunoSEQ multiplex PCR; TCRdb's copy keeps in-frame clones and lacks some. The sample yields 150,000 or so clones, about 66% seen once. Here the sequenced sample was CD8+ T cells sorted from blood, taken at week 0. These receptors all come from a human donor with alopecia areata.

This clone was picked up a small number of times. V gene TRBV29-1 combines with J gene TRBJ2-7; a possible D gene is TRBD1 (6 bases). Germline V CDR1 and CDR2: SQVTM, ANQGSEA. CDR3 length: 12 residues. Trimming stripped 0 bases from V and 6 bases from J, with 9 bases between. The CDR3 DNA follows: TGCAGCGTTGAAGAAACAGGGACCGAGCAGTACTTC. Encoded protein: CSVEETGTEQYF.

This clone was seen only a few times. The chain uses TRBV29-1 and TRBJ2-7; possibly TRBD1 or TRBD2 for D (5 bases each). CDR1 SQVTM and CDR2 ANQGSEA come from the germline V gene. The germline V and J ends were trimmed by 1 base and 0 bases, with 13 bases remaining between them. The CDR3 extends over 15 amino acids. CDR3 sequence reads: CSVEGGEGNSYEQYF. CDR3 DNA: TGCAGCGTTGAAGGTGGAGAGGGGAACTCCTACGAGCAGTACTTC.

This sequence joins TRBV13 and TRBJ2-3, with D hard to call. The CDR3 is 14 amino acids. Per germline, CDR1 PRHDT and CDR2 FYEKMQ (reference sequence). Deletions cut 5 bases from V and 2 bases from J, with 11 bases between. CDR3 nucleotides: TGTGCCAGCAGCCATCCCCGGTCCACAGATACGCAGTATTTT. It specifies CASSHPRSTDTQYF.

This clone came up a few times. The chain is built from TRBV10-3 and TRBJ1-1; D is possibly TRBD1 (6 bases). Germline V CDR1 and CDR2: ENHRY, SYGVKD. The CDR3 contains 13 residues. Trimming removed 0 bases at V and 7 bases at J, with 9 bases between. CDR3 sequence (DNA): TGTGCCATCAGTGAGTCGGGGGCAGATGAAGCTTTCTTT. It yields the protein CAISESGADEAFF.

CDR3 sequence: CATSREGKDTEAFF. The CDR3 DNA follows: TGTGCCACCAGCAGAGAGGGAAAGGACACTGAAGCTTTCTTT. The V and J genes are TRBV15 and TRBJ1-1; no reliable D call. The germline gives CDR1 LNHNV, CDR2 YYDKDF (reference sequence). The CDR3 has 14 residues. V dropped 0 bases and J dropped 3 bases, with 8 bases sitting between them.

V gene TRBV5-1 combines with J gene TRBJ2-5, with 9 nucleotides matching TRBD1. The junction had 10 bases not matched to a gene; V was cut back by 4 bases and J by 3 bases. The CDR3 is made up of 16 amino acids. Germline loops: CDR1 SGHRS, CDR2 YFSETQ. CDR3: CASSGDRVWIEETQYF. The CDR3 DNA is TGCGCCAGCAGCGGGGACAGGGTGTGGATCGAAGAGACCCAGTACTTC.

The sample holds a few counts of this clone. V gene TRBV15 combines with J gene TRBJ1-2, with 7 bases fitting TRBD1. The CDR3 has 15 amino acids. Germline loops: CDR1 LNHNV, CDR2 YYDKDF (reference sequence). V gave up 5 bases and J gave up 5 bases; unmatched junction bases: 11. CDR3 nucleotide sequence: TGTGCCACCAGCGAAGGGACCGACAGGGTTTATGGCTACACCTTC. Amino acid sequence: CATSEGTDRVYGYTF.

J is TRBJ1-1 and V is TRBV9; perhaps TRBD1 as D (5 bases). The CDR3 runs to 13 residues. V dropped 5 bases and J dropped 5 bases, with 13 bases sitting between them. Germline V CDR1 and CDR2: SGDLS, YYNGEE. The CDR3 sequence is CASRPTGGTEAFF. As DNA, the CDR3 is TGTGCCAGCAGGCCTACAGGTGGAACTGAAGCTTTCTTT.

The gene calls are TRBV7-9 and TRBJ2-3; TRBD2 matches at 9 bases. The CDR3 runs 17 residues. The junction had 9 bases not matched to a gene; V was cut back by 5 bases and J by 0 bases. CDR1 is SEHNR and CDR2 is FQNEAQ in the germline V gene (reference sequence). The CDR3 DNA reads as TGTGCCAGCAGCCCCTTGAGGCGGGGGGGGAGCACAGATACGCAGTATTTT. It yields the protein CASSPLRRGGSTDTQYF.

This chain connects TRBV5-6 to TRBJ2-7; maybe TRBD1 (5 bases). The CDR3 has 13 amino acids. The V and J ends lost 4 bases and 2 bases respectively, with 10 bases between them. The V gene's germline CDR1 is SGHDT and CDR2 YYEEEE. In DNA, the CDR3 is TGTGCCAGCAGCAGACAGACAACCTACGAGCAGTACTTC. Translating gives CASSRQTTYEQYF.

This chain links TRBV11-2 with TRBJ2-4; D is possibly TRBD2 (6 bases). The CDR3 is 14 residues long. Trimming pared 4 bases from V and 8 bases from J, leaving 15 bases between. The germline V gene encodes CDR1 SGHAT and CDR2 FQNNGV. The CDR3 loop reads CASSSGTEGYIQYF. The CDR3 coding sequence is TGTGCCAGCAGCTCCGGGACGGAGGGGTACATTCAGTACTTC.

As concerns this clone: Other DNA sequences in this specimen translate into the identical CDR3. V is TRBV27 and J is TRBJ2-3; D unresolved. The germline V gene encodes CDR1 MNHEY and CDR2 SMNVEV (reference sequence). V lost 8 bases and J lost 3, with 6 bases in between. This CDR3 contains 11 residues. The CDR3 nucleotides read TGTGCCAGCCGCAGGACAGATACGCAGTATTTT. Protein product: CASRRTDTQYF.

This clone turned up a few times. The chain couples TRBV30 to TRBJ2-7; D remains unclear. Deletions cut 7 bases from V and 4 bases from J, with 14 bases between. CDR3 length: 12 residues. Germline assignment: CDR1 GTSNPN and CDR2 SVGIG (reference sequence). CDR3 nucleotides: TGTGCCTCCTTTTCGCCTCGATACGAGCAGTACTTC. Protein product: CASFSPRYEQYF.

This clone was seen only a few times. J is TRBJ1-5 and V is TRBV5-1, with D possibly being TRBD1 (5 bases). V was shortened by 1 base and J by 5 bases, with 10 bases between the two germline ends. From germline, CDR1 is SGHRS and CDR2 YFSETQ. The CDR3 sequence is 14 residues long. CDR3 sequence reads: CASSLYSGDQPQHF. Written as DNA, the CDR3 is TGCGCCAGCAGCTTGTATTCGGGGGATCAGCCCCAGCATTTT. The whole variable domain, remainder taken from reference TRBV5-1 and TRBJ1-5, is KAGVTQTPRYLIKTRGQQVTLSCSPISGHRSVSWYQQTPGQGLQFLFEYFSETQRNKGNFPGRFSGRQFSNSRSEMNVSTLELGDSALYLCASSLYSGDQPQHFGDGTRLSIL.

The V call is TRBV5-1, the J call TRBJ1-4, with a possible D match to TRBD1 (5 bases). The germline V gene encodes CDR1 SGHRS and CDR2 YFSETQ. This CDR3 has 14 residues. V lost 1 base and J lost 6, with 10 bases in between. This CDR3 is CASSLTGDDEKLFF. The CDR3 DNA reads TGCGCCAGCAGCTTGACGGGGGATGATGAAAAACTGTTTTTT.

The chain uses TRBV10-2 and TRBJ2-7, with a weak D call TRBD1 (6 bases). Per the germline V gene, CDR1 is WSHSY and CDR2 is SAAADI. This CDR3 has 10 residues. Trimming pared 9 bases from V and 10 bases from J, leaving 13 bases between. In DNA form, the CDR3 reads TGCGCCAGTAATACGGGACACCAGTACTTC. It is translated as CASNTGHQYF.

The V call is TRBV5-1, the J call TRBJ2-5, with 7 positions matching TRBD1. V shed 4 bases and J 5 bases; nucleotides not matched to a gene: 11. The germline V gene encodes CDR1 SGHRS and CDR2 YFSETQ. CDR3 size: 15 residues. The CDR3 here is CASSPLLTGRETQYF. The CDR3, as DNA: TGCGCCAGCAGCCCGCTGCTGACAGGGCGCGAGACCCAGTACTTC.

The sample holds a few counts of this clone. CDR3 loop: CSARTRDRNYGYTF. The CDR3 nucleotides read TGCAGCGCCCGAACCAGGGACAGAAACTATGGCTACACCTTC. The chain has TRBV29-1 and TRBJ1-2; 7 bases are shared with TRBD1. The CDR3 totals 14 residues. The junction had 10 bases not matched to a gene; V was cut back by 7 bases and J by 2 bases. From germline, CDR1 is SQVTM and CDR2 ANQGSEA.

The chain has TRBV15 and TRBJ2-5, with D uncertain. Per germline, CDR1 LNHNV and CDR2 YYDKDF (reference sequence). Trimming shortened V by 0 bases and J by 4 bases, and 12 bases separated the two germline ends. The CDR3 is made up of 15 amino acids. DNA of the CDR3: TGTGCCACCAGCAGAGATCGGTCGGCTGGAGAGACCCAGTACTTC. The encoded protein is CATSRDRSAGETQYF. The full variable domain, its missing parts supplied by reference TRBV15 and TRBJ2-5, is DAMVIQNPRYQVTQFGKPVTLSCSQTLNHNVMYWYQQKSSQAPKLLFHYYDKDFNNEADTPDNFQSRRPNTSFCFLDIRSPGLGDTAMYLCATSRDRSAGETQYFGPGTRLLVL.

The rearrangement uses TRBV5-1 and TRBJ2-3; 12 nucleotides line up with TRBD2. With 3 bases clipped from V and 5 bases from J, the junction kept 10 bases outside the gene matches. The CDR3 has 17 amino acids. The germline CDR1 and CDR2 sequences are SGHRS and YFSETQ. DNA for the CDR3: TGCGCCAGCAGCTCAAGAGGACTAGCGGGGCCCTTAGATACGCAGTATTTT. It codes for CASSSRGLAGPLDTQYF.

The chain recombines TRBV4-1 with TRBJ1-5; D might be TRBD1 (5 bases). The germline V gene encodes CDR1 MGHRA and CDR2 YSYEKL. The CDR3 has 17 residues. The V gene lost 2 bases and the J gene lost 2 bases, with 16 bases spanning the gap. The CDR3 coding sequence is TGCGCCAGCAGCCAAAAGAGTGGGGGTGTTGGCAATCAGCCCCAGCATTTT. Amino acid sequence: CASSQKSGGVGNQPQHF.

In its sample, this clone was seen a few times. The genes are TRBV29-1 and TRBJ2-3, with 10 bases that match TRBD2. The CDR3 is made up of 14 amino acids. Germline V CDR1 and CDR2: SQVTM, ANQGSEA. The V segment lost 3 bases and the J segment 1 base; nucleotides outside the gene matches: 1. The CDR3 reads CSVDTSGGTDTQYF. CDR3 nucleotide sequence: TGCAGCGTTGACACTAGCGGGGGCACAGATACGCAGTATTTT.

The rearrangement uses TRBV5-1 and TRBJ2-7; D is unclear. V dropped 0 bases and J dropped 3 bases, with 7 bases sitting between them. This CDR3 spans 13 amino acids. The germline V gene has CDR1 SGHRS and CDR2 YFSETQ. The CDR3 reads CASSLGVFYEQYF. As DNA, the CDR3 is TGCGCCAGCAGCTTGGGGGTTTTCTACGAGCAGTACTTC.

V gene TRBV7-9 combines with J gene TRBJ1-1; D is perhaps TRBD1 (6 bases). Germline assignment: CDR1 SEHNR and CDR2 FQNEAQ (reference sequence). V was clipped by 5 bases and J by 4 bases, with 11 bases between them. This CDR3 is built from 13 residues. The chain's CDR3 is CASSHTGTTEAFF. The CDR3, as DNA: TGTGCCAGCAGCCATACAGGGACCACTGAAGCTTTCTTT.

This clone was picked up a small number of times. The rearrangement links TRBV4-2 to TRBJ1-1; D call uncertain. The V gene's germline CDR1 is LGHNA and CDR2 YNFKEQ. This CDR3 contains 15 residues. The ends were cut back, 4 bases at V and 4 bases at J, with 16 bases in the middle. In DNA form, the CDR3 reads TGTGCCAGCAGCCCAAGCGTGGCGGCGGCCACTGAAGCTTTCTTT. Its protein is CASSPSVAAATEAFF.

The chain is built from TRBV27 and TRBJ2-5; D not resolved. The CDR3 has 13 residues. Trimming cost V 5 bases and J 5 bases, with 12 bases left between them. The germline V gene encodes CDR1 MNHEY and CDR2 SMNVEV (reference sequence). For the CDR3, the DNA is TGTGCCAGCAGTCTGAGTCCGGATGAGACCCAGTACTTC. Its protein is CASSLSPDETQYF.

The V gene is TRBV5-6, the J gene TRBJ1-1; D unresolved. The CDR3 contains 16 residues. Trimming pared 0 bases from V and 3 bases from J, leaving 15 bases between. Germline loops: CDR1 SGHDT, CDR2 YYEEEE. The CDR3 region is CASSLEGGRGDTEAFF. CDR3 bases: TGTGCCAGCAGCTTGGAAGGTGGGCGGGGAGACACTGAAGCTTTCTTT.

The V call is TRBV25-1, the J call TRBJ1-1; 7 bases align to TRBD1. The CDR3 has 13 residues. The germline V gene has CDR1 MGHDK and CDR2 SYGVNS. V lost 5 bases and J lost 3; bases outside the gene matches: 3. The CDR3 sequence: CASSWGTDTEAFF. In DNA form, the CDR3 reads TGTGCCAGCAGTTGGGGGACAGACACTGAAGCTTTCTTT.

The chain employs TRBV6-6 and TRBJ1-1; the D gene is possibly TRBD1 (5 bases). V dropped 2 bases and J dropped 5 bases, with 9 bases sitting between them. The germline V gene has CDR1 MNHNY and CDR2 SVGAGI (reference sequence). CDR3 length equals 13 residues. The CDR3 protein is CASSYQKGTEAFF. The CDR3 DNA follows: TGTGCCAGCAGTTACCAGAAGGGGACTGAAGCTTTCTTT.